This TCR beta chain was found in a study of T cells of healthy individuals. TCRdb passed the 5' RACE reads through MiXCR, listing each CDR3 protein once. The data hold 85,000 to 100,000 distinct CDR3 sequences, with approximately 16% observed a single time. Per germline, CDR1 MDHEN and CDR2 SYDVKM. The CDR3 runs to 17 residues. The V and J ends lost 3 bases and 0 bases respectively, with 15 bases between them. The rearrangement uses TRBV28 and TRBJ2-1; no definite D call. This TCR was recovered from a human donor in good health. The CDR3 nucleotides are TGTGCCAGCAGTTTTTATGGGTTTCCCCGCTCCTACAATGAGCAGTTCTTC. Translating it yields CASSFYGFPRSYNEQFF. Combining the CDR3 with reference TRBV28 and TRBJ2-1 gives the whole variable domain DVKVTQSSRYLVKRTGEKVFLECVQDMDHENMFWYRQDPGLGLRLIYFSYDVKMKEKGDIPEGYSVSREKKERFSLILESASTNQTSMYLCASSFYGFPRSYNEQFFGPGTRLTVL.